The 32 T cell receptor beta chains reported below all come from one sample, sequenced in a study of T cell responses to AZD1222 COVID-19 vaccine. Repertoires were generated with immunoSEQ multiplex PCR, while TCRdb's copy carries only in-frame clones and drops some. This table holds approximately 100,000 clones, roughly nine tenths found once. Specimen: peripheral blood, collected on day 0 of AZD1222 vaccination. Receptors originate from an adult in good health.

This CDR3 is CASRTPGAALETQYF. The CDR3 DNA is TGTGCCAGCAGGACTCCAGGTGCGGCTCTAGAGACCCAGTACTTC. V and J are TRBV5-4 and TRBJ2-5; D is uncertain. There are 15 residues in the CDR3. Germline lookup yields CDR1 SGHNT and CDR2 YYREEE (reference sequence). V gave up 5 bases and J gave up 4 bases, with 18 bases separating them.

The CDR3 loop reads CASSPSKRLQFGTDTQYF. CDR3 DNA: TGTGCCAGCTCCCCCTCAAAGAGACTACAGTTTGGAACAGATACGCAGTATTTT. This sequence joins TRBV7-6 and TRBJ2-3, with a weak D call TRBD2 (5 bases). The germline CDR1 and CDR2 sequences are SGHVS and FNYEAQ. V lost 8 bases, J lost 3 bases, and 27 bases lay in between. This CDR3 is 18 amino acids long.

The chain is built from TRBV6-2 or TRBV6-3 and TRBJ1-1; no reliable D call. Deletions cut 1 base from V and 4 bases from J, with 13 bases between. Looked up from germline, CDR1 is MNHEY and CDR2 is SVGEGT. CDR3 length: 15 residues. CDR3 sequence (DNA): TGTGCCAGCAGTTACTGGTCCTTGCGGGGCACTGAAGCTTTCTTT. It translates to CASSYWSLRGTEAFF.

This rearrangement joins TRBV7-9 to TRBJ1-4, with 7 bases identical to TRBD1. Trimming cost V 4 bases and J 7 bases; bases outside gene matches: 3. Germline-derived CDR1 and CDR2 are SEHNR and FQNEAQ (reference sequence). The CDR3 extends over 13 amino acids. CDR3 nucleotides: TGTGCCAGCAGCTCCTCAGGGGGTGAAAAACTGTTTTTT. This sequence encodes CASSSSGGEKLFF.

The chain couples TRBV6-5 to TRBJ2-7; 8 nucleotides agree with TRBD2. Losses at the gene ends were 8 bases for V and 3 bases for J; bases not matched to a gene: 6. This CDR3 is 13 amino acids long. In germline, CDR1 is MNHEY, CDR2 SVGAGI. The CDR3 loop reads CASSREAYYEQYF. Here the CDR3 DNA reads TGTGCCAGCTCGCGGGAGGCGTACTACGAGCAGTACTTC.

The chain combines TRBV9 with TRBJ2-1, with 8 bases aligning to TRBD2. Germline loops: CDR1 SGDLS, CDR2 YYNGEE. After removal of 4 bases from V and 4 bases from J, the junction contained 4 bases not matched to a gene. The CDR3 runs to 14 residues. The CDR3 is CASSHSGIYNEQFF. The CDR3 DNA reads as TGTGCCAGCAGCCATAGCGGGATTTACAATGAGCAGTTCTTC. The whole variable domain, filled in from reference TRBV9 and TRBJ2-1, reads DSGVTQTPKHLITATGQRVTLRCSPRSGDLSVYWYQQSLDQGLQFLIQYYNGEERAKGNILERFSAQQFPDLHSELNLSSLELGDSALYFCASSHSGIYNEQFFGPGTRLTVL.

The genes are TRBV10-3 and TRBJ2-2; a weak D match, TRBD2 (6 bases). The CDR3 covers 15 residues. V gave up 6 bases and J gave up 4 bases, with 15 bases separating them. Germline V gives CDR1 ENHRY, CDR2 SYGVKD. CDR3 loop: CAISAGGRGTGELFF. The CDR3 DNA follows: TGTGCCATCAGCGCCGGGGGTCGGGGCACCGGGGAGCTGTTTTTT.

This chain uses TRBV30 with TRBJ2-7; D gene unclear. With 3 bases removed from V and 5 bases from J, the gap between germline ends came to 8 bases. CDR1 is GTSNPN, CDR2 SVGIG, per germline (reference sequence). The CDR3 extends over 11 amino acids. The CDR3 spells CAWRGYNEQYF. CDR3 coding DNA: TGTGCCTGGAGAGGTTATAACGAGCAGTACTTC. The whole variable domain, remainder taken from reference TRBV30 and TRBJ2-7, is SQTIHQWPATLVQPVGSPLSLECTVEGTSNPNLYWYRQAAGRGLQLLFYSVGIGQISSEVPQNLSASRPQDRQFILSSKKLLLSDSGFYLCAWRGYNEQYFGPGTRLTVT.

The chain links TRBV6-2 or TRBV6-3 to TRBJ2-3, with TRBD2 matching over 11 bases. Per germline, CDR1 MNHEY and CDR2 SVGEGT. After removal of 6 bases from V and 6 bases from J, the junction contained 8 bases not matched to a gene. CDR3 length: 15 residues. The DNA for the CDR3 is TGTGCCAGCAGCTCCGGGACTAGCGGAGGGGATACGCAGTATTTT. Translating gives CASSSGTSGGDTQYF.

This chain uses TRBV27 with TRBJ2-3; TRBD1 matches at 11 bases. The CDR3 consists of 15 residues. V was clipped by 3 bases and J by 4 bases; unmatched bases: 3. Per germline, CDR1 MNHEY and CDR2 SMNVEV (reference sequence). Here the CDR3 DNA reads TGTGCCAGCAGTTTTAGGGACAGGGGGTCAGATACGCAGTATTTT. Translating it yields CASSFRDRGSDTQYF.

V usage is TRBV6-5 and J usage is TRBJ1-2; TRBD1 aligns across 7 bases. Trimming cost V 6 bases and J 2 bases; bases outside gene matches: 6. There are 14 residues in the CDR3. From germline, CDR1 is MNHEY and CDR2 SVGAGI. This CDR3 reads CASRTTGTNYGYTF. CDR3 bases: TGTGCCAGCAGGACGACAGGGACAAACTATGGCTACACCTTC.

The rearrangement joins TRBV6-1 to TRBJ2-2; the D gene is possibly TRBD1 (5 bases). CDR3 length: 15 residues. Germline assignment: CDR1 MNHNS and CDR2 SASEGT. Between the trimmed V and J ends, which lost 2 bases and 0 bases, there was a span of 7 bases. This chain's CDR3 is CASSERGANTGELFF. The CDR3 DNA follows: TGTGCCAGCAGTGAAAGGGGTGCGAACACCGGGGAGCTGTTTTTT.

The rearrangement joins TRBV19 to TRBJ1-1; D not resolved. CDR1 is LNHDA and CDR2 is SQIVND in the germline V gene (reference sequence). Trimming shortened V by 7 bases and J by 10 bases, and 28 bases separated the two germline ends. The length of the CDR3 is 16 residues. The CDR3 loop is CASTLSHINVWRVAFF. The DNA of the CDR3 is TGTGCCAGTACTCTATCCCATATTAACGTTTGGAGGGTAGCTTTCTTT.

The J gene is TRBJ1-6, the V gene TRBV9; D may be TRBD1 (5 bases). CDR3 length: 17 amino acids. V was shortened by 0 bases and J by 7 bases, with 17 bases between the two germline ends. CDR1 SGDLS and CDR2 YYNGEE come from the germline V gene. The DNA of the CDR3 is TGTGCCAGCAGCGTAGTCCTAGGGCAACAGGTAAATTCACCCCTCCACTTT. It translates to CASSVVLGQQVNSPLHF.

The rearrangement joins TRBV29-1 to TRBJ2-5, with D possibly called TRBD1 or TRBD2 (5 bases each). The CDR3 has 14 amino acids. V was shortened by 2 bases and J by 5 bases, with 15 bases between the two germline ends. CDR1 and CDR2 (germline): SQVTM, ANQGSEA. CDR3 sequence reads: CSVETTGPGETQYF. The CDR3, as DNA: TGCAGCGTTGAAACTACAGGCCCGGGGGAGACCCAGTACTTC.

V gene TRBV7-2 combines with J gene TRBJ2-7; 7 bases are a match to TRBD2. V shed 10 bases and J 3 bases; nucleotides not matched to a gene: 9. CDR3 length equals 13 residues. The germline V gene encodes CDR1 SGHTA and CDR2 FQGNSA. CDR3 region: CATRLAEIYEQYF. DNA for the CDR3: TGTGCCACCCGACTAGCTGAAATCTACGAGCAGTACTTC.

The chain couples TRBV7-9 to TRBJ2-7, with no clear D. Germline V CDR1 and CDR2: SEHNR, FQNEAQ (reference sequence). CDR3 length: 15 residues. V lost 1 base to trimming and J lost 3 bases, with 13 bases between them. The CDR3 bases are TGTGCCAGCAGCTTAGGGCAGGTTACTATCTACGAGCAGTACTTC. Translated: CASSLGQVTIYEQYF.

The chain carries TRBV6-2 or TRBV6-3 and TRBJ1-5, with D perhaps matching TRBD1 (6 bases). This CDR3 spans 13 amino acids. Between the trimmed V and J ends, which lost 4 bases and 5 bases, there was a span of 9 bases. CDR1 MNHEY and CDR2 SVGEGT come from the germline V gene. The DNA for the CDR3 is TGTGCCAGCAGTTCACAGGGTCATCAGCCCCAGCATTTT. Translated: CASSSQGHQPQHF.

The V and J genes are TRBV18 and TRBJ1-2; a weak D match, TRBD1 (5 bases). The length of the CDR3 is 15 residues. CDR1 is KGHSH and CDR2 is LQKENI in the germline V gene. V shed 4 bases and J shed 3 bases, with 15 bases lying between them. The CDR3 bases are TGTGCCAGCTCACTGACCGCTGCCAGGGACTATGGCTACACCTTC. As protein: CASSLTAARDYGYTF. Based on the CDR3 plus reference TRBV18 and TRBJ1-2, the full variable domain is NAGVMQNPRHLVRRRGQEARLRCSPMKGHSHVYWYRQLPEEGLKFMVYLQKENIIDESGMPKERFSAEFPKEGPSILRIQQVVRGDSAAYFCASSLTAARDYGYTFGSGTRLTVV.

The CDR3 bases are TGTGCTAGTGGTTTGGCCCGGTCCGGGACAGGGGCCTCTGGGGCCAACGTCCTGACTTTC. Protein: CASGLARSGTGASGANVLTF. The chain has TRBV12-5 and TRBJ2-6; 10 bases agree with TRBD1. Germline CDR1 LGHNT, CDR2 FRNRAP. CDR3 length: 20 residues. Trimming removed 1 base from V and 0 bases from J; junction bases left unmatched: 9.

V and J are TRBV19 and TRBJ2-7; the D is unclear. V gave up 3 bases and J gave up 0 bases, with 9 bases separating them. Germline lookup yields CDR1 LNHDA and CDR2 SQIVND (reference sequence). The CDR3 runs to 14 residues. This chain's CDR3 is CASSIAAISYEQYF. The CDR3 DNA reads as TGTGCCAGTAGTATTGCAGCAATCTCCTACGAGCAGTACTTC.

The rearrangement joins TRBV5-1 to TRBJ2-1; no clear D gene. Germline values: CDR1 SGHRS, CDR2 YFSETQ. The V gene lost 3 bases and the J gene lost 15 bases, with 19 bases spanning the gap. CDR3 length equals 13 residues. The CDR3 protein is CASSSPWDLALFF. The CDR3 DNA reads as TGCGCCAGCAGCTCCCCCTGGGATCTGGCGCTGTTCTTC.

This rearrangement joins TRBV10-3 to TRBJ2-7; 8 bases map to TRBD2. CDR3 length: 15 amino acids. Germline trimming cut 6 bases from V and 2 bases from J; bases unmatched to any gene: 9. In germline, CDR1 is ENHRY, CDR2 SYGVKD. The CDR3 DNA follows: TGTGCCATCAGCCTTACTAGCGGAGCGACCTACGAGCAGTACTTC. Residues: CAISLTSGATYEQYF.

The sample holds one count of this clone. The chain joins TRBV2 to TRBJ2-1; D is undetermined. The CDR3 covers 14 residues. From germline, CDR1 is SNHLY and CDR2 FYNNEI. V shed 5 bases and J shed 6 bases, with 14 bases lying between them. CDR3 bases: TGTGCCAGCAGTCAAAACATGATTTTCAATGAGCAGTTCTTC. Protein: CASSQNMIFNEQFF.

V usage is TRBV4-1 and J usage is TRBJ2-5; the match to TRBD2 covers 7 bases. Germline CDR1 MGHRA, CDR2 YSYEKL. V lost 2 bases to trimming and J lost 2 bases; unmatched junction nucleotides: 8. The CDR3 has 16 amino acids. Here the CDR3 DNA reads TGCGCCAGCAGCCAAACCCCTAGCGGAGGTCAAGAGACCCAGTACTTC. Its translation is CASSQTPSGGQETQYF.

The chain uses TRBV29-1 and TRBJ2-7, with 8 nucleotides matching TRBD1. Germline V gene data show CDR1 as SQVTM and CDR2 as ANQGSEA. The CDR3 consists of 15 residues. V was pared by 6 bases and J by 9 bases, with 19 bases of the junction left unmatched. CDR3 nucleotides: TGCAGCGTGACTTTCGTACAGGGGGATCCTCGGGGGCAGTACTTC. Its protein product is CSVTFVQGDPRGQYF.

The chain links TRBV4-3 to TRBJ1-6; TRBD1 matches at 10 bases. Germline V gene lookup returns CDR1 LGHNA and CDR2 YSLEER. CDR3 length: 17 amino acids. The V and J ends lost 4 bases and 6 bases, in that order; junction bases with no gene match: 9. This CDR3 reads CASSRDSRDRGNSPLHF. CDR3 DNA sequence: TGCGCCAGCAGCCGAGATTCCCGGGACAGGGGTAATTCACCCCTCCACTTT.

This clone has a single count. V and J are TRBV3-1 (or the pseudogene TRBV3-2) and TRBJ2-7, with D possibly being TRBD1 (6 bases). This CDR3 is built from 16 residues. Germline V gene sequence: CDR1 LGHDT, CDR2 YNNKEL (reference sequence). V lost 3 bases and J lost 0, with 15 bases in between. The chain's CDR3 is CASSQTTGPPSYEQYF. DNA for the CDR3: TGTGCCAGCAGCCAGACGACAGGTCCTCCCTCCTACGAGCAGTACTTC.

The chain couples TRBV20-1 to TRBJ1-4; no firm D call. CDR1 and CDR2 (germline): DFQATT, SNEGSKA (reference sequence). The ends were cut back, 3 bases at V and 5 bases at J, with 1 base in the middle. The CDR3 runs to 10 residues. CDR3 region: CSASNEKLFF. CDR3 bases: TGCAGTGCTAGCAATGAAAAACTGTTTTTT.

This clone has more than one count but fewer than ten. The V call is TRBV3-1 (or the pseudogene TRBV3-2), the J call TRBJ2-7, with 8 bases fitting TRBD1. Trimming cost V 0 bases and J 8 bases; bases outside gene matches: 3. CDR1 LGHDT and CDR2 YNNKEL come from the germline V gene (reference sequence). The CDR3 runs to 13 residues. CDR3 bases: TGTGCCAGCAGCCAAGAAGACAGGGGCAAGCAGTACTTC. This encodes CASSQEDRGKQYF.

V gene TRBV28 combines with J gene TRBJ1-5; D is undetermined. Germline assignment: CDR1 MDHEN and CDR2 SYDVKM. CDR3 size: 14 residues. Deletions cut 6 bases from V and 6 bases from J, with 15 bases between. This CDR3 is CASRLPSSGQPQHF. The CDR3 DNA is TGTGCCAGCAGACTCCCATCAAGTGGTCAGCCCCAGCATTTT.

The genes are TRBV7-9 and TRBJ2-1, with 10 bases identical to TRBD2. Germline CDR1 SEHNR, CDR2 FQNEAQ (reference sequence). The length of the CDR3 is 15 residues. V was clipped by 3 bases and J by 1 base; unmatched bases: 0. CDR3 residues: CASSFSGRSYNEQFF. The DNA of the CDR3 is TGTGCCAGCAGCTTTAGCGGGAGGTCCTACAATGAGCAGTTCTTC. Together with reference TRBV7-9 and TRBJ2-1, the CDR3 gives the full variable domain: DTGVSQNPRHKITKRGQNVTFRCDPISEHNRLYWYRQTLGQGPEFLTYFQNEAQLEKSRLLSDRFSAERPKGSFSTLEIQRTEQGDSAMYLCASSFSGRSYNEQFFGPGTRLTVL.